This entry lists 9 T cell receptor beta chains sequenced from one sample in a study of Ad26.COV2.S vaccination and SARS-CoV-2 variants. Measured with immunoSEQ multiplex PCR; TCRdb has only the in-frame clones, and not every one. The sample records over 350,000 clones, around nine tenths being singletons. Treatment meaning: 19 received Ad26.COV2.S at low or high dose, single or two shots; 5 received placebo; per-sample allocation not given. After the first vaccine or placebo injection, samples were drawn on day 63. Sequencing was performed on peripheral blood, taken in a trial of Ad26.COV2.S vaccine versus placebo. The receptor set was obtained from a person between 18 and 59 years old who received the Ad26.COV2.S COVID-19 vaccine or a placebo.

This chain links TRBV18 with TRBJ2-5, with D perhaps TRBD1 (6 bases). CDR1 is KGHSH and CDR2 is LQKENI in the germline V gene. The CDR3 has 12 amino acids. V lost 6 bases to trimming and J lost 2 bases, with 7 bases between them. For the CDR3, the DNA is TGTGCCAGCTCGGACAGACAAGAGACCCAGTACTTC. The encoded protein is CASSDRQETQYF.

The chain uses TRBV7-9 and TRBJ1-2; the D gene is possibly TRBD1 (6 bases). Germline loops: CDR1 SEHNR, CDR2 FQNEAQ (reference sequence). This CDR3 comprises 12 residues. Trimming took off 3 bases at V and 6 bases at J, with 8 bases between the two ends. CDR3 nucleotides: TGTGCCAGCAGCTTCCGACAGGATGGCTACACCTTC. Protein: CASSFRQDGYTF. Looking up the rest from reference TRBV7-9 and TRBJ1-2 gives the full variable domain: DTGVSQNPRHKITKRGQNVTFRCDPISEHNRLYWYRQTLGQGPEFLTYFQNEAQLEKSRLLSDRFSAERPKGSFSTLEIQRTEQGDSAMYLCASSFRQDGYTFGSGTRLTVV.

In the case of this clone: This same CDR3 is encoded by further DNA sequences in the sample. V gene TRBV11-2 combines with J gene TRBJ1-2; D uncertain. Germline-derived CDR1 and CDR2 are SGHAT and FQNNGV. Trimming stripped 2 bases from V and 2 bases from J, with 6 bases between. There are 13 residues in the CDR3. For the CDR3, the DNA is TGTGCCAGCAGCTTATCGCGGAACTATGGCTACACCTTC. It translates to CASSLSRNYGYTF.

V and J are TRBV4-1 and TRBJ1-3; D is unclear. V gave up 1 base and J gave up 0 bases, with 10 bases separating them. Germline CDR1 is MGHRA and CDR2 is YSYEKL. The CDR3 length is 16 residues. CDR3 sequence: CASSQVVTDSGNTIYF. CDR3 in DNA: TGCGCCAGCAGCCAAGTGGTAACAGACTCTGGAAACACCATATATTTT.

This clone was picked up one time. The rearrangement links TRBV3-1 (or the pseudogene TRBV3-2) to TRBJ1-2; a possible D gene is TRBD1 (5 bases). Trimming removed 8 bases from V and 5 bases from J, with 18 bases in between. This CDR3 is built from 14 residues. Germline loops: CDR1 LGHDT, CDR2 YNNKEL (reference sequence). The CDR3 nucleotides are TGTGCCAGCTTTGGTGGGGCTGATCGGTATGGCTACACCTTC. Its translation: CASFGGADRYGYTF.

V gene TRBV6-5 combines with J gene TRBJ1-2, with TRBD1 matching over 8 bases. This CDR3 has 13 residues. CDR1 and CDR2 from the germline V gene are MNHEY and SVGAGI. V shed 7 bases and J 5 bases; nucleotides not matched to a gene: 6. The CDR3 nucleotides are TGTGCCAGCAACAAAGACAGGGGTTATGGCTACACCTTC. This translates into CASNKDRGYGYTF.

The genes are TRBV9 and TRBJ2-3; unclear D gene. CDR3 length equals 15 residues. The V and J ends lost 1 base and 0 bases respectively, with 9 bases between them. The germline CDR1 and CDR2 sequences are SGDLS and YYNGEE. CDR3: CASSVSALSTDTQYF. As DNA, the CDR3 is TGTGCCAGCAGCGTATCAGCACTTAGCACAGATACGCAGTATTTT.

The rearrangement joins TRBV4-1 to TRBJ1-2; D unclear. Germline loops: CDR1 MGHRA, CDR2 YSYEKL. This CDR3 is 11 amino acids long. V was trimmed by 0 bases and J by 10 bases, leaving 6 bases between them. The CDR3: CASSQERAYTF. DNA for the CDR3: TGCGCCAGCAGCCAAGAACGGGCCTACACCTTC.

The CDR3 region is CAWSVSRANTEAFF. CDR3 DNA sequence: TGTGCCTGGAGTGTTAGCAGGGCCAACACTGAAGCTTTCTTT. The chain couples TRBV30 to TRBJ1-1, with TRBD1 as a possible D gene (5 bases). The CDR3 loop spans 14 amino acids. Trimming removed 0 bases from V and 2 bases from J, with 10 bases in between. Germline-derived CDR1 and CDR2 are GTSNPN and SVGIG (reference sequence).